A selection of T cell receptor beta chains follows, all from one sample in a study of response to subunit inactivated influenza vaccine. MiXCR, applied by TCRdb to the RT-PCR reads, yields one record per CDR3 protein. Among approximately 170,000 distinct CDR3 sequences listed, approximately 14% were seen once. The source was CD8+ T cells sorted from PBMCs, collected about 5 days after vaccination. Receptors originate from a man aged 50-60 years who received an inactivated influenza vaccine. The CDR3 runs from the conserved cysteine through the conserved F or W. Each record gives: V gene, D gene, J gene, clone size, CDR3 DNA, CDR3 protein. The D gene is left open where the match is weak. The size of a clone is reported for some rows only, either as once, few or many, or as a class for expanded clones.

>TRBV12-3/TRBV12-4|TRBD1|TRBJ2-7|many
TGTGCCAGCAGTGAAGGGACAGGGGATTCCTACGAGCAGTACTTC
CASSEGTGDSYEQYF
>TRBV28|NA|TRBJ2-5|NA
TGTGCCAGCAGCCCCCCAGGGGAGGAGACCCAGTACTTC
CASSPPGEETQYF
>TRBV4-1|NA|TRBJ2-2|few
TGCGCCAGCAGCCAGGTTAACCCTCACCACGGGGAGCTGTTTTTT
CASSQVNPHHGELFF
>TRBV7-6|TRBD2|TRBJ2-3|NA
TGTGCCAGCAGCTTAGGTAGCGGGGGGGCAGATACGCAGTATTTT
CASSLGSGGADTQYF
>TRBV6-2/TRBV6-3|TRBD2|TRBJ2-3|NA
TGTGCCAGCAGCACAGTCTCTAGCGGGAGGGCCGCAGATACGCAGTATTTT
CASSTVSSGRAADTQYF
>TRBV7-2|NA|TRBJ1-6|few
TGTGCCAGCAGCTTAAAAGGGGTTAGTGTTAATTCACCCCTCCACTTT
CASSLKGVSVNSPLHF
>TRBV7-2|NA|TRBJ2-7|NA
TGTGCCAGCGGCCCAACCAGCTACGAGCAGTACTTC
CASGPTSYEQYF
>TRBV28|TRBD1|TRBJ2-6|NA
TGTGCCAGCAGTGTCCTTGGGACAGGGGGTTTGTCTGGGGCCAACGTCCTGACTTTC
CASSVLGTGGLSGANVLTF
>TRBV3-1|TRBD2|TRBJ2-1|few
TGTGCCAGCAGCCTAGGGACTAGCGGGGGCGATGAGCAGTTCTTC
CASSLGTSGGDEQFF
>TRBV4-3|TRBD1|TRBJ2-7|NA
TGCGCCAGCAGCCCGGGACAGGGACCTACCTACGAGCAGTACTTC
CASSPGQGPTYEQYF
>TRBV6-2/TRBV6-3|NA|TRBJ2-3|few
TGTGCCAGCAGACTCGAAACAGATACGCAGTATTTT
CASRLETDTQYF
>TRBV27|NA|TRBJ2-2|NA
TGTGCCAGCAGTTTCCTGGCGGGAAATCTTTACGGGGAGCTGTTTTTT
CASSFLAGNLYGELFF
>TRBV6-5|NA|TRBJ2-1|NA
TGTGCCAGCAGTTACGTTCGGGGTAGTCTGCGTGAGCAGTTCTTC
CASSYVRGSLREQFF
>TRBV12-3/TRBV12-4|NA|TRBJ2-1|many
TGTGCCAGCAGTTTTGCAGCCATCTCCTACAATGAGCAGTTCTTC
CASSFAAISYNEQFF
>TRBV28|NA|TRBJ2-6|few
TGTGCCAGCAGTTTTCACCGGGTATCGGGGGCCAACGTCCTGACTTTC
CASSFHRVSGANVLTF
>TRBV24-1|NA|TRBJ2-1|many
TGTGCCACCATGGATGAGGGATGGGAGCAGTTCTTC
CATMDEGWEQFF
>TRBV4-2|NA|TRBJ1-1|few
TGTGCCAGCAGCCAAGGCGGGGGGGGGAACACTGAAGCTTTCTTT
CASSQGGGGNTEAFF
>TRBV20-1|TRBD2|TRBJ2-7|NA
TGCAGTGCTAGACAGGGACTACTTGCGGGACAGTACTTC
CSARQGLLAGQYF
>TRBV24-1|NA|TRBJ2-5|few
TGTGCCACCGGTAAGGGAAGGGGTCGGGAGCAAGAGACCCAGTACTTC
CATGKGRGREQETQYF
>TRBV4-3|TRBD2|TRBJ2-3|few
TGCGCCAGCAGCCAAGTAGCGGGAGATCTGGATGATACGCAGTATTTT
CASSQVAGDLDDTQYF
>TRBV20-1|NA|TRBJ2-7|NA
TGCAGTGGGCGGACAGACGCCTACGAGCAGTACTTC
CSGRTDAYEQYF
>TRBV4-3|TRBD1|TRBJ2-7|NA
TGCGCCAGCAGCCACTTCTTGGGGGACAGATCTCGTACCTCCTACGAGCAGTACTTC
CASSHFLGDRSRTSYEQYF
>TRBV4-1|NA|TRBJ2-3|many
TGCGCCAGCAGCCAAGTGTCAGATACGCAGTATTTT
CASSQVSDTQYF
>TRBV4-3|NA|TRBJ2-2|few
TGCGCCAGCAGCCAAGAGGAACGAACAGGGATCACCGGGGAGCTGTTTTTT
CASSQEERTGITGELFF
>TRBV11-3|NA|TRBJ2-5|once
TGTGCCAGCAGCTCGGGGGTGGGGGAGACCCAGTACTTC
CASSSGVGETQYF
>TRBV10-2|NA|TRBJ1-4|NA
TGCGCCAGCAGTGCGAACAGCGGAACAGAAAAACTGTTTTTT
CASSANSGTEKLFF
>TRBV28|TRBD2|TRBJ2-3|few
TGTGCCAGCAGTCCACTAGCGGGGGGCCCGACAGATACGCAGTATTTT
CASSPLAGGPTDTQYF
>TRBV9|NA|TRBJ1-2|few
TGTGCCAGCAGCTCCCCCCACGGGAGCGGCTACACCTTC
CASSSPHGSGYTF
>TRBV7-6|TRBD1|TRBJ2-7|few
TGTGCCAGCAGCCAGGAGGCCGCTGGACAGGGGGTCTCCTACGAGCAGTACTTC
CASSQEAAGQGVSYEQYF
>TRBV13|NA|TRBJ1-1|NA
TGTGCCAGCAGCCCTGGGGGGGCTGAAGCTTTCTTT
CASSPGGAEAFF
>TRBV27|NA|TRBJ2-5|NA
TGTGCCAGCAGTTCACCCAGTGGGACCCAGTACTTC
CASSSPSGTQYF
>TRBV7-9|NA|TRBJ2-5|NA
TGTGCCAGCGAAGAGCAGGGGCCGATGGGGGAGACCCAGTACTTC
CASEEQGPMGETQYF